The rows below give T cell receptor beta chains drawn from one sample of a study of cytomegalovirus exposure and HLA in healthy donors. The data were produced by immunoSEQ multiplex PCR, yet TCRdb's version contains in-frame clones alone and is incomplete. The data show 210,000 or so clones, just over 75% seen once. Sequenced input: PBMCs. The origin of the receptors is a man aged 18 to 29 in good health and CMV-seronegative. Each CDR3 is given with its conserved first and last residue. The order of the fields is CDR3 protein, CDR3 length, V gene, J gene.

CATSSYSNQPQHF	13	TRBV15	TRBJ1-5
CASSRGPNNEKLFF	14	TRBV19	TRBJ1-4
CASSLEWGRVTETQYF	16	TRBV13	TRBJ2-5
CASSRPGGEQFF	12	TRBV2	TRBJ2-1
CASSPLGGSYNEQFF	15	TRBV25-1	TRBJ2-1
CASSLGAGATGELFF	15	TRBV6-5	TRBJ2-2
CASSLGLVGETQYF	14	TRBV11-2	TRBJ2-5
CASSPGTGKETQYF	14	TRBV7-8	TRBJ2-5
CASSRAQYGTDTQYF	15	TRBV5-1	TRBJ2-3
CAIRGQGATDTQYF	14	TRBV10-3	TRBJ2-3
CASSEGTGVGNEQFF	15	TRBV6-1	TRBJ2-1
CASSNRLAGTTDTQYF	16	TRBV5-4	TRBJ2-3
CASSSQGKNIQYF	13	TRBV27	TRBJ2-4
CARTEDAGGEAFF	13	TRBV5-8	TRBJ1-1
CANLTGTMNTEAFF	14	TRBV6-1	TRBJ1-1
CASSLVGGTNEQFF	14	TRBV11-2	TRBJ2-1
CASSLGPSSSYEQYF	15	TRBV9	TRBJ2-7
CASSRGGFEQYF	12	TRBV28	TRBJ2-7
CASSIRDYDSGANVLTF	17	TRBV18	TRBJ2-6
CATRDRDQPQHF	12	TRBV10-3	TRBJ1-5
CASSLVVQGSEAFF	14	TRBV5-1	TRBJ1-1
CASSPGVTGGTYEQYF	16	TRBV19	TRBJ2-7
CASERTSSYEQYF	13	TRBV2	TRBJ2-7
CASSRALAAIQETQYF	16	TRBV5-1	TRBJ2-5
CASSATGGNTEAFF	14	TRBV28	TRBJ1-1
CASSIGQGDSNEQFF	15	TRBV5-1	TRBJ2-1
CTSSQDSSSRLKGDTQYF	18	TRBV1	TRBJ2-3
CASSSTGKGDYEQYF	15	TRBV28	NA
CASSRRQWDTEAFF	14	TRBV2	TRBJ1-1
CASSPRTSGDEQFF	14	TRBV4-1	TRBJ2-1
CASSLPGRGAHEQFF	15	TRBV19	TRBJ2-1
CAWREVSGRVYEQYF	15	TRBV30	TRBJ2-7
CASSATVGEQYF	12	TRBV10-1	TRBJ2-7
CASSLAPRDFGGELFF	16	TRBV7-6	TRBJ2-2
CASRNGGGTPEAFF	14	TRBV19	TRBJ1-1
CASSLVQGAGQPQHF	15	TRBV5-5	TRBJ1-5
CASSARADSNQPQHF	15	TRBV6-4	TRBJ1-5
CASSFPGLTSEQYF	14	TRBV27	TRBJ2-7
CASSRSGSPEKLFF	14	TRBV5-4	TRBJ1-4
CASSYSLPSPTGELFF	16	TRBV6-5	TRBJ2-2
CASSEYGAATSNGEAFF	17	TRBV25-1	TRBJ1-1
CASRREEQYF	10	TRBV2	TRBJ2-7
CASSRQGYYTDTQYF	15	TRBV5-1	TRBJ2-3
CASSIRGAQRTDTQYF	16	TRBV19	TRBJ2-3
CASSPRPKSTSLFHSGVTDTQYF	23	TRBV28	TRBJ2-3
CASSYSTNYGYTF	13	TRBV6-5	TRBJ1-2
CASSLGRSAKNIQYF	15	TRBV28	TRBJ2-4
CASSTGQGYGYTF	13	TRBV9	TRBJ1-2
CASSLAGGGTDTQYF	15	TRBV5-4	TRBJ2-3
CASSTATGVVQPQHF	15	TRBV28	TRBJ1-5
CASSLGDSYEQYF	13	TRBV11-3	TRBJ2-7
CASSLTGPGSGRQEETQYF	19	TRBV7-3	TRBJ2-5
CASSLNDRAEQYF	13	TRBV6-5	TRBJ2-7
CASTPGTDTQYF	12	TRBV28	TRBJ2-3